Each of the 32 T cell receptor beta chains below was sequenced from the same sample in a study of blood T cell repertoires in COVID-19. The data were produced by immunoSEQ multiplex PCR, yet TCRdb's version contains in-frame clones alone and is incomplete. The table lists around 620,000 clones, about nine tenths of them singletons, with over 0.2% in the top ten. The source material was peripheral blood. The receptors here all came from a young woman with acute or convalescent COVID-19.

The V gene is TRBV10-3, the J gene TRBJ1-3; D might be TRBD1 (5 bases). Germline V gene data show CDR1 as ENHRY and CDR2 as SYGVKD. This CDR3 region has 16 residues. Trimming took 6 bases from V and 3 from J, leaving 18 bases between them. The CDR3 DNA reads TGTGCCATCAGCAGTCTCCAGGGCCTAAGTGGAAACACCATATATTTT. It encodes CAISSLQGLSGNTIYF.

V and J are TRBV2 and TRBJ2-1; 10 nucleotides agree with TRBD2. Germline lookup yields CDR1 SNHLY and CDR2 FYNNEI. The trim removed 6 bases at V and 9 bases at J, leaving 8 bases unmatched. The CDR3 consists of 14 residues. The CDR3 DNA reads TGTGCCAGCAGCCGGAGCGGGGGGGCCGGTGAGCAGTTCTTC. Translation: CASSRSGGAGEQFF.

The rearrangement uses TRBV24-1 and TRBJ2-3; 10 bases line up with TRBD1. CDR1 is KGHDR, CDR2 SFDVKD, per germline. This CDR3 has 13 amino acids. J gave up 1 base and V 9 bases, and 0 bases lay outside the gene matches. CDR3 loop: CATGQGGTDTQYF. CDR3 coding DNA: TGTGCCACCGGACAGGGGGGCACAGATACGCAGTATTTT.

In this sample, this clone turned up once. The CDR3 sequence is CASTPSYEQYF. CDR3 sequence (DNA): TGTGCCAGCACCCCCAGTTACGAGCAGTACTTC. J is TRBJ2-7 and V is TRBV2; D call uncertain. Trimming left V 7 bases short and J 4 bases short, with 8 bases between. The CDR3 sequence is 11 residues long. Germline CDR1 reads SNHLY; CDR2 reads FYNNEI. The whole variable domain, filled in from reference TRBV2 and TRBJ2-7, reads EPEVTQTPSHQVTQMGQEVILRCVPISNHLYFYWYRQILGQKVEFLVSFYNNEISEKSEIFDDQFSVERPDGSNFTLKIRSTKLEDSAMYFCASTPSYEQYFGPGTRLTVT.

The chain uses TRBV4-1 and TRBJ1-2; D perhaps matches TRBD1 (5 bases). Germline CDR1 MGHRA, CDR2 YSYEKL. Between the trimmed V and J ends, which lost 3 bases and 6 bases, there was a span of 11 bases. The CDR3 has 13 residues. The CDR3 spells CASSQGEGDGYTF. The CDR3 coding sequence is TGCGCCAGCAGCCAGGGGGAGGGAGATGGCTACACCTTC.

The chain employs TRBV18 and TRBJ1-2, with TRBD1 matching 9 bases. The V gene end was trimmed by 2 bases and the J gene end by 14 bases; junction bases not matched to a gene: 15. Germline-derived CDR1 and CDR2 are KGHSH and LQKENI. CDR3 length: 15 residues. CDR3 DNA sequence: TGTGCCAGCTCACCAAACCGGGACAGGGAAGGATCGGTGACCTTC. This translates into CASSPNRDREGSVTF.

This clone has only one observation. This rearrangement joins TRBV19 to TRBJ1-5; weak D call: TRBD1 (5 bases). Germline V gene sequence: CDR1 LNHDA, CDR2 SQIVND (reference sequence). V was clipped by 7 bases and J by 4 bases, with 11 bases between them. The CDR3 contains 13 residues. Here the CDR3 reads CASNIRGNQPQHF. Here the CDR3 DNA reads TGTGCCAGTAATATCCGGGGGAATCAGCCCCAGCATTTT.

The chain carries TRBV30 and TRBJ2-5, with D tentatively TRBD1 (6 bases). The V gene lost 3 bases and the J gene lost 5 bases, with 16 bases spanning the gap. The CDR3 has 14 amino acids. Per germline, CDR1 GTSNPN and CDR2 SVGIG (reference sequence). CDR3: CAWSPDRPGETQYF. The CDR3, as DNA: TGTGCCTGGAGCCCCGACAGGCCTGGGGAGACCCAGTACTTC.

The CDR3 nucleotides read TGCGCCAGCAGCCCCTCTTCTACGACTTATGGCTACACCTTC. Its translation: CASSPSSTTYGYTF. This chain uses TRBV5-1 with TRBJ1-2; D unresolved. This CDR3 region has 14 residues. The germline V and J ends were trimmed by 4 bases and 5 bases, with 15 bases remaining between them. Germline CDR1 and CDR2: SGHRS and YFSETQ.

The rearrangement links TRBV13 to TRBJ1-2; the D is unclear. Per the germline V gene, CDR1 is PRHDT and CDR2 is FYEKMQ (reference sequence). Trimming removed 5 bases at V and 6 bases at J, with 13 bases between. The CDR3 covers 13 residues. This CDR3 reads CASSRRRLDGYTF. The CDR3 DNA sequence: TGTGCCAGCAGCCGACGGAGGCTAGATGGCTACACCTTC.

As concerns this clone: This same CDR3 is encoded by further DNA sequences in the sample. The chain recombines TRBV5-6 with TRBJ2-7; 8 nucleotides agree with TRBD1. From germline, CDR1 is SGHDT and CDR2 YYEEEE. The V and J ends lost 3 bases and 0 bases, in that order; junction bases with no gene match: 2. The CDR3 totals 14 residues. As DNA, the CDR3 is TGTGCCAGCAGCTGGGGGACAGGCTCCTACGAGCAGTACTTC. It specifies CASSWGTGSYEQYF. The full variable domain, its missing parts supplied by reference TRBV5-6 and TRBJ2-7, is DAGVTQSPTHLIKTRGQQVTLRCSPKSGHDTVSWYQQALGQGPQFIFQYYEEEERQRGNFPDRFSGHQFPNYSSELNVNALLLGDSALYLCASSWGTGSYEQYFGPGTRLTVT.

V is TRBV6-5 and J is TRBJ1-3; TRBD1 is a possible D gene (5 bases). Germline loops: CDR1 MNHEY, CDR2 SVGAGI. The V end was cut by 6 bases, the J end by 4 bases, with 13 bases between. The CDR3 totals 14 residues. CDR3 amino acids: CASRDRSPGNTIYF. The DNA of the CDR3 is TGTGCCAGCAGAGACAGATCCCCCGGAAACACCATATATTTT.

The chain links TRBV27 to TRBJ1-2, with 12 bases fitting TRBD1. The CDR3 has 16 amino acids. V was clipped by 5 bases and J by 4 bases; unmatched bases: 8. CDR1 MNHEY and CDR2 SMNVEV come from the germline V gene (reference sequence). Here the CDR3 reads CASSPRDRGLLYGYTF. The CDR3 DNA follows: TGTGCCAGCAGTCCCCGGGACAGGGGGCTTCTCTATGGCTACACCTTC.

On this clone: This specimen includes other DNA sequences encoding the same CDR3. The V call is TRBV5-1, the J call TRBJ1-3; D ambiguous. Germline CDR1 reads SGHRS; CDR2 reads YFSETQ. V gave up 0 bases and J gave up 1 base, with 5 bases separating them. CDR3 size: 14 residues. CDR3 residues: CASSLGESGNTIYF. In DNA, the CDR3 is TGCGCCAGCAGCTTGGGGGAGTCTGGAAACACCATATATTTT.

V gene TRBV4-2 combines with J gene TRBJ2-2; 7 bases map to TRBD1. The CDR3 extends over 14 amino acids. From germline, CDR1 is LGHNA and CDR2 YNFKEQ. The V and J ends lost 3 bases and 5 bases, in that order; junction bases with no gene match: 3. The CDR3 DNA reads as TGTGCCAGCAGCCAGACACAGGGGACCGGGGAGCTGTTTTTT. Encoded protein: CASSQTQGTGELFF.

This rearrangement joins TRBV18 to TRBJ1-2; 7 nucleotides line up with TRBD1. This CDR3 has 14 residues. Germline lookup yields CDR1 KGHSH and CDR2 LQKENI. The V segment lost 6 bases and the J segment 0 bases; nucleotides outside the gene matches: 4. The CDR3 coding sequence is TGTGCCAGCTCCGCGGACAGGTCTAACTATGGCTACACCTTC. It yields the protein CASSADRSNYGYTF.

The rearrangement joins TRBV7-9 to TRBJ1-6; D unresolved. Trimming removed 5 bases at V and 9 bases at J, with 14 bases between. Germline V CDR1 and CDR2: SEHNR, FQNEAQ (reference sequence). The CDR3 spans 14 residues. The CDR3 bases are TGTGCCAGCAGCCTAGGCATTGGCAGTTCACCCCTCCACTTT. Translating it yields CASSLGIGSSPLHF.

This clone appeared once. V usage is TRBV5-5 and J usage is TRBJ1-2; D ambiguous. The CDR3 is 14 amino acids. V dropped 7 bases and J dropped 5 bases, with 18 bases sitting between them. Germline CDR1 is SGHKS and CDR2 is YYEKEE (reference sequence). The CDR3 bases are TGTGCCAGCTGGAGCGCAGGACGGAGGTATGGCTACACCTTC. It is translated as CASWSAGRRYGYTF. The complete variable domain, with remaining parts taken from reference TRBV5-5 and TRBJ1-2, reads DAGVTQSPTHLIKTRGQQVTLRCSPISGHKSVSWYQQVLGQGPQFIFQYYEKEERGRGNFPDRFSARQFPNYSSELNVNALLLGDSALYLCASWSAGRRYGYTFGSGTRLTVV.

V is TRBV4-1 and J is TRBJ2-7; maybe TRBD1 (6 bases). Germline CDR1 reads MGHRA; CDR2 reads YSYEKL. This CDR3 has 16 residues. Trimming took 3 bases from V and 2 from J, leaving 17 bases between them. The CDR3 here is CASSHLTGTGTYEQYF. DNA of the CDR3: TGCGCCAGCAGCCACTTGACAGGAACTGGAACCTACGAGCAGTACTTC.

The chain employs TRBV28 and TRBJ1-5, with a tentative D call TRBD1 (6 bases). The CDR3 contains 14 residues. Germline V lookup: CDR1 MDHEN, CDR2 SYDVKM. Trimming pared 8 bases from V and 3 bases from J, leaving 14 bases between. In nucleotides, the CDR3 is TGTGCCAGCGGGGGGGCGGTAACCAATCAGCCCCAGCATTTT. Its translation: CASGGAVTNQPQHF.

The V gene is TRBV19, the J gene TRBJ2-7; tentatively, D is TRBD1 (6 bases). The CDR3 runs to 16 residues. Germline V lookup: CDR1 LNHDA, CDR2 SQIVND (reference sequence). V lost 5 bases, J lost 1 base, and 18 bases lay in between. CDR3 DNA sequence: TGTGCCAGTAGTCCCCATATGGGGGCCCGATCCTACGAGCAGTACTTC. It is translated as CASSPHMGARSYEQYF. Full variable domain (rest looked up from reference TRBV19 and TRBJ2-7): DGGITQSPKYLFRKEGQNVTLSCEQNLNHDAMYWYRQDPGQGLRLIYYSQIVNDFQKGDIAEGYSVSREKKESFPLTVTSAQKNPTAFYLCASSPHMGARSYEQYFGPGTRLTVT.

The chain is built from TRBV4-1 and TRBJ1-4; D is possibly TRBD1 (5 bases). The CDR3 totals 11 residues. Trimming shortened V by 6 bases and J by 8 bases, and 7 bases separated the two germline ends. Germline lookup yields CDR1 MGHRA and CDR2 YSYEKL. CDR3: CASRSGEKLFF. CDR3 nucleotides: TGCGCCAGCAGGTCAGGGGAAAAACTGTTTTTT.

This clone occurred a few times. This sequence joins TRBV15 and TRBJ2-1, with 8 bases lining up with TRBD1. This CDR3 is 14 amino acids long. V was pared by 6 bases and J by 9 bases, with 10 bases of the junction left unmatched. Germline V gives CDR1 LNHNV, CDR2 YYDKDF (reference sequence). The CDR3 DNA reads TGTGCCACCAGGACAGGGGCCTCAGAGGCTGAGCAGTTCTTC. Encoded protein: CATRTGASEAEQFF.

V is TRBV2 and J is TRBJ1-2, with TRBD1 as a possible D gene (5 bases). With 7 bases removed from V and 3 bases from J, the gap between germline ends came to 12 bases. Germline V gene lookup returns CDR1 SNHLY and CDR2 FYNNEI. This CDR3 spans 13 amino acids. CDR3 bases: TGTGCCAGCATCCCCGGGGGTTACTATGGCTACACCTTC. This translates into CASIPGGYYGYTF.

V gene TRBV30 combines with J gene TRBJ2-1, with D perhaps matching TRBD1 (5 bases). Trimming took 2 bases from V and 2 from J, leaving 13 bases between them. Germline values: CDR1 GTSNPN, CDR2 SVGIG (reference sequence). The CDR3 has 15 amino acids. CDR3 sequence reads: CAWSHQGLTYNEQFF. As DNA, the CDR3 is TGTGCCTGGAGTCATCAGGGCTTAACCTACAATGAGCAGTTCTTC.

V is TRBV18 and J is TRBJ1-1, with D unclear. The CDR3 loop spans 13 amino acids. Trimming left V 5 bases short and J 0 bases short, with 7 bases between. The germline CDR1 and CDR2 sequences are KGHSH and LQKENI. This chain's CDR3 is CASSEEMNTEAFF. CDR3 DNA: TGTGCCAGCTCAGAAGAGATGAACACTGAAGCTTTCTTT.

The gene calls are TRBV14 and TRBJ2-2; 8 bases agree with TRBD2. CDR1 is SGHDN, CDR2 FVKESK, per germline. V lost 1 base and J lost 2; bases outside the gene matches: 6. This CDR3 region has 17 residues. The CDR3 here is CASSQASGGFNTGELFF. The DNA of the CDR3 is TGTGCCAGCAGCCAAGCCAGCGGGGGTTTCAACACCGGGGAGCTGTTTTTT.

V and J are TRBV24-1 and TRBJ2-7; 7 positions agree with TRBD2. Trimming at V came to 4 bases and at J to 9 bases, leaving 11 bases not matched to a gene. This CDR3 has 14 residues. The germline CDR1 and CDR2 sequences are KGHDR and SFDVKD. The CDR3 reads CATSDPPEGRGQYF. The DNA of the CDR3 is TGTGCCACCAGTGACCCCCCGGAGGGGAGGGGGCAGTACTTC.

V usage is TRBV23-1 and J usage is TRBJ2-1, with 7 bases lining up with TRBD1. TRBV23-1 is assigned to the ORF class and has an uncertain function. V shed 0 bases and J 4 bases; nucleotides not matched to a gene: 18. CDR3 size: 20 residues. The CDR3 sequence is CASSQSQRLHRDRSYNEQFF. CDR3 coding DNA: TGCGCCAGCAGTCAATCCCAAAGATTACACCGGGACAGATCGTACAATGAGCAGTTCTTC.

V gene TRBV7-9 combines with J gene TRBJ1-4; possibly TRBD1 for D (5 bases). From germline, CDR1 is SEHNR and CDR2 FQNEAQ (reference sequence). V lost 4 bases and J lost 4, with 16 bases in between. This CDR3 is built from 16 residues. The chain's CDR3 is CASSSQGGQVNEKLFF. The CDR3 DNA reads as TGTGCCAGCAGCTCTCAGGGTGGGCAAGTTAATGAAAAACTGTTTTTT.

The chain has TRBV11-3 and TRBJ1-5; 9 bases match TRBD1. Germline V gene data show CDR1 as SGHNT and CDR2 as YENEEA. The V and J ends lost 7 bases and 2 bases, in that order; junction bases with no gene match: 12. The CDR3 contains 17 residues. The CDR3 DNA sequence: TGTGCCAGCACGAACCCCCCGACAGGGGGGGGCAATCAGCCCCAGCATTTT. This gives the protein CASTNPPTGGGNQPQHF.

The rearrangement links TRBV6-4 to TRBJ2-1; the D gene is possibly TRBD2 (5 bases). Germline V CDR1 and CDR2: MRHNA, SNTAGT. V lost 0 bases to trimming and J lost 7 bases, with 13 bases between them. The CDR3 has 15 amino acids. The DNA for the CDR3 is TGTGCCAGCAGTGACTCCCCGGACCGAGGGAATGAGCAGTTCTTC. Encoded protein: CASSDSPDRGNEQFF.